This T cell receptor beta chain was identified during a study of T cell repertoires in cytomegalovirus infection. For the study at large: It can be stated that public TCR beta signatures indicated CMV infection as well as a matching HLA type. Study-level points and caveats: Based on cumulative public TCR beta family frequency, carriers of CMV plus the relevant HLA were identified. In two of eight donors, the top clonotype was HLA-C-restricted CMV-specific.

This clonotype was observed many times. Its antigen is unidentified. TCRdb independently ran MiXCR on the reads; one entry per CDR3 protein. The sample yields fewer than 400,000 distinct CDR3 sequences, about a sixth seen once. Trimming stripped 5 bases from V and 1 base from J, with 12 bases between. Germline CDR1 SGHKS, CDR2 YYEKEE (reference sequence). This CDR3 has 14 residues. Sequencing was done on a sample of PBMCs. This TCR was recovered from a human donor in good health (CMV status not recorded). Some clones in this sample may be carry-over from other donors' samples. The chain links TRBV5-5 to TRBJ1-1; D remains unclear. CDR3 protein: CASRPSWANTEAFF. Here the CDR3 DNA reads TGTGCCAGCAGACCCTCGTGGGCGAACACTGAAGCTTTCTTT.